The TCR beta chain under discussion was sequenced for a study of T cells in Graves' hyperthyroidism and ophthalmopathy. The CDR3 regions of TCR beta were amplified from RNA transcripts. RT-PCR in the first round (using the HTBI primer set) targeted the TCR CDR3. TCRdb reanalysed the multiplex PCR reads using MiXCR and keeps one entry per CDR3 protein. The sample holds fewer than 750,000 distinct CDR3 sequences, about 45% seen once. Trimming cost V 2 bases and J 2 bases, with 11 bases left between them. The CDR3 runs to 15 residues. The sequenced sample was peripheral blood or thyroid tissue (not recorded which). The rearrangement uses TRBV12-3 or TRBV12-4 and TRBJ2-3; D remains ambiguous. The source is a woman between 18 and 29 years old with Graves' hyperthyroidism. The CDR3 DNA sequence: TGTGCCAGCAGTTTATATCAGAGCCTCACAGATACGCAGTATTTT. Translation: CASSLYQSLTDTQYF.